These 26 T cell receptor beta chains were all obtained from the same sample, sequenced in a study of T-cell memory formation after mild COVID-19. One entry per CDR3 protein, called by TCRdb with MiXCR from the 5' RACE reads. The data hold around 250,000 distinct CDR3 sequences, with approximately 10% observed a single time. The material sequenced was PBMCs or a T cell subset sorted from them (not recorded which). The receptors originated from a man aged 18 to 29 who had mild COVID-19 (a few samples of this study predate the infection). Cell type and time point are not known.

The chain links TRBV6-4 to TRBJ2-5; TRBD2 might be the D (7 bases). V was trimmed by 10 bases and J by 2 bases, leaving 14 bases between them. CDR3 size: 13 residues. From germline, CDR1 is MRHNA and CDR2 SNTAGT. CDR3 region: CATERGGQETQYF. The CDR3 DNA follows: TGTGCCACCGAGAGGGGGGGTCAAGAGACCCAGTACTTC.

This clonotype was observed a handful of times. The CDR3 DNA is TGCGCCAGCAGCTTGAGGTCCCCCCAGTCGAATGAAAAACTGTTTTTT. Protein sequence: CASSLRSPQSNEKLFF. This chain joins TRBV5-1 and TRBJ1-4; D remains unclear. V dropped 1 base and J dropped 5 bases, with 15 bases sitting between them. Germline V lookup: CDR1 SGHRS, CDR2 YFSETQ. The CDR3 has 16 residues.

This clonotype was counted at least ten times. This sequence joins TRBV7-2 and TRBJ2-3; D is unresolved. Germline assignment: CDR1 SGHTA and CDR2 FQGNSA. V lost 4 bases, J lost 1 base, and 12 bases lay in between. CDR3 length equals 15 residues. This CDR3 reads CASSSPPLGTDTQYF. For the CDR3, the DNA is TGTGCCAGCAGCTCCCCCCCGCTGGGCACAGATACGCAGTATTTT. Full variable domain (outside the CDR3, taken from reference TRBV7-2 and TRBJ2-3): GAGVSQSPSNKVTEKGKDVELRCDPISGHTALYWYRQSLGQGLEFLIYFQGNSAPDKSGLPSDRFSAERTGGSVSTLTIQRTQQEDSAVYLCASSSPPLGTDTQYFGPGTRLTVL.

The rearrangement links TRBV5-1 to TRBJ2-7, with 9 bases fitting TRBD1. J was trimmed by 3 bases and V by 3 bases; bases with no gene match: 4. Germline V lookup: CDR1 SGHRS, CDR2 YFSETQ. CDR3 length: 14 residues. The CDR3 spells CASSWGTGNYEQYF. Written as DNA, the CDR3 is TGCGCCAGCAGCTGGGGGACAGGGAACTACGAGCAGTACTTC.

This clonotype was seen repeatedly, ten times or more. V gene TRBV25-1 combines with J gene TRBJ1-1; 10 bases match TRBD1. This CDR3 has 13 amino acids. V dropped 4 bases and J dropped 5; count of bases not matched to a gene: 1. Germline V gene sequence: CDR1 MGHDK, CDR2 SYGVNS. Here the CDR3 reads CASSGQGATEAFF. The CDR3 DNA reads TGTGCCAGCAGTGGACAGGGGGCTACTGAAGCTTTCTTT. The complete variable domain, with remaining parts taken from reference TRBV25-1 and TRBJ1-1, reads EADIYQTPRYLVIGTGKKITLECSQTMGHDKMYWYQQDPGMELHLIHYSYGVNSTEKGDLSSESTVSRIRTEHFPLTLESARPSHTSQYLCASSGQGATEAFFGQGTRLTVV.

Only a few counts were recorded for this clonotype. The chain employs TRBV11-2 and TRBJ2-1, with TRBD2 identical over 7 bases. V gave up 5 bases and J gave up 10 bases; unmatched junction bases: 2. Germline lookup yields CDR1 SGHAT and CDR2 FQNNGV. The CDR3 is made up of 11 amino acids. CDR3 bases: TGTGCCAGCAGCCCTAGCGGAGAGCAGTTCTTC. Protein product: CASSPSGEQFF.

The J gene is TRBJ1-1, the V gene TRBV28; D uncertain. CDR3 length equals 12 residues. CDR1 is MDHEN and CDR2 is SYDVKM in the germline V gene. The V end was cut by 6 bases, the J end by 4 bases, with 9 bases between. The CDR3 bases are TGTGCCAGCAGGGTTATTCCCACTGAAGCTTTCTTT. Translation: CASRVIPTEAFF.

The CDR3 region is CASSSGASQPQHF. Here the CDR3 DNA reads TGTGCCAGCAGCTCCGGGGCGAGTCAGCCCCAGCATTTT. The chain has TRBV7-6 and TRBJ1-5; tentatively, D is TRBD1 (5 bases). V was clipped by 4 bases and J by 6 bases, with 10 bases between them. The CDR3 is 13 amino acids. CDR1 and CDR2 (germline): SGHVS, FNYEAQ. Filled out from reference TRBV7-6 and TRBJ1-5, the complete variable domain reads GAGVSQSPRYKVTKRGQDVALRCDPISGHVSLYWYRQALGQGPEFLTYFNYEAQQDKSGLPNDRFSAERPEGSISTLTIQRTEQRDSAMYRCASSSGASQPQHFGDGTRLSIL.

This clonotype was observed many times. The chain joins TRBV7-9 to TRBJ2-3; maybe TRBD2 (6 bases). This CDR3 contains 15 residues. Trimming pared 1 base from V and 4 bases from J, leaving 12 bases between. Germline CDR1 and CDR2: SEHNR and FQNEAQ (reference sequence). The CDR3 DNA follows: TGTGCCAGCAGCTTAGGCTCCGGGGGAGCAGATACGCAGTATTTT. Translated, it gives CASSLGSGGADTQYF.

This rearrangement joins TRBV6-5 to TRBJ2-1; the match to TRBD1 covers 8 bases. The length of the CDR3 is 15 residues. The ends lost 5 bases at V and 7 bases at J; junction bases unmatched: 10. Germline CDR1 MNHEY, CDR2 SVGAGI. The CDR3: CASSLTGGMRNEQFF. In DNA, the CDR3 is TGTGCCAGCAGTCTCACAGGGGGTATGAGGAATGAGCAGTTCTTC.

This clonotype has a count of ten or more. This chain connects TRBV28 to TRBJ2-3; 10 nucleotides align to TRBD2. Germline CDR1 MDHEN, CDR2 SYDVKM. This CDR3 is 18 amino acids long. Trimming at V came to 4 bases and at J to 0 bases, leaving 10 bases not matched to a gene. CDR3 region: CASSYPPSGGLSTDTQYF. The CDR3 DNA follows: TGTGCCAGCAGTTATCCACCTAGCGGGGGCCTCAGCACAGATACGCAGTATTTT.

This clonotype was counted a few times. V is TRBV4-1 and J is TRBJ2-7; D gene uncertain. With 3 bases removed from V and 3 bases from J, the gap between germline ends came to 18 bases. CDR3 length equals 16 residues. Germline-derived CDR1 and CDR2 are MGHRA and YSYEKL. CDR3 sequence reads: CASSQTASESYYEQYF. CDR3 in DNA: TGCGCCAGCAGCCAGACCGCGTCAGAATCTTACTACGAGCAGTACTTC.

The chain uses TRBV27 and TRBJ1-1; D possibly corresponds to TRBD1 (5 bases). The V end was cut by 7 bases, the J end by 5 bases, with 17 bases between. The CDR3 runs 14 residues. Germline CDR1 is MNHEY and CDR2 is SMNVEV (reference sequence). CDR3 DNA: TGTGCCAGCACCCCGGGGGGTGGGGGTACTGAAGCTTTCTTT. This gives the protein CASTPGGGGTEAFF.

This clonotype was picked up a small number of times. The rearrangement joins TRBV2 to TRBJ1-2; the D gene is possibly TRBD1 (6 bases). Germline V gives CDR1 SNHLY, CDR2 FYNNEI. V was clipped by 5 bases and J by 12 bases, with 13 bases between them. This CDR3 region has 11 residues. The CDR3 is CASSTGYRNTF. CDR3 bases: TGTGCCAGCAGTACAGGGTACCGCAACACCTTC. Looking up the rest from reference TRBV2 and TRBJ1-2 gives the full variable domain: EPEVTQTPSHQVTQMGQEVILRCVPISNHLYFYWYRQILGQKVEFLVSFYNNEISEKSEIFDDQFSVERPDGSNFTLKIRSTKLEDSAMYFCASSTGYRNTFGSGTRLTVV.

In this sample, this clonotype turned up many times. The CDR3: CASSSGGAAGELFF. The DNA of the CDR3 is TGTGCCAGCAGCTCCGGGGGGGCCGCCGGGGAGCTGTTTTTT. The chain links TRBV7-2 to TRBJ2-2, with 8 bases identical to TRBD2. CDR1 SGHTA and CDR2 FQGNSA come from the germline V gene. The ends lost 4 bases at V and 6 bases at J; junction bases unmatched: 4. This CDR3 contains 14 residues.

A few counts support this clonotype. The chain carries TRBV5-1 and TRBJ2-5; D is possibly TRBD1 (5 bases). V lost 0 bases, J lost 6 bases, and 12 bases lay in between. The CDR3 is 14 amino acids. The germline gives CDR1 SGHRS, CDR2 YFSETQ. CDR3 loop: CASSLGGARKTQYF. In DNA form, the CDR3 reads TGCGCCAGCAGCTTGGGTGGGGCGCGGAAGACCCAGTACTTC.

This clonotype was recorded a few times. The J gene is TRBJ2-3, the V gene TRBV7-9, with 10 bases lining up with TRBD2. Per germline, CDR1 SEHNR and CDR2 FQNEAQ (reference sequence). Losses at the gene ends were 0 bases for V and 3 bases for J; bases not matched to a gene: 9. This CDR3 is 18 amino acids long. The CDR3 here is CASSLASGGHFRTDTQYF. The CDR3 DNA is TGTGCCAGCAGCTTAGCTAGCGGGGGGCATTTTAGGACAGATACGCAGTATTTT.

This sequence joins TRBV3-1 and TRBJ1-4; D is perhaps TRBD1 (5 bases). The V gene's germline CDR1 is LGHDT and CDR2 YNNKEL (reference sequence). The CDR3 has 14 amino acids. The V and J ends lost 4 bases and 4 bases respectively, with 10 bases between them. The CDR3 region is CASSPPGLNEKLFF. The CDR3 region has the DNA TGTGCCAGCAGCCCTCCGGGGCTTAATGAAAAACTGTTTTTT.

The chain combines TRBV7-2 with TRBJ2-1; D gene uncertain. V shed 5 bases and J shed 7 bases, with 15 bases lying between them. This CDR3 is built from 14 residues. Germline CDR1 reads SGHTA; CDR2 reads FQGNSA. CDR3 region: CASSPVAVRNEQFF. For the CDR3, the DNA is TGTGCCAGCAGCCCTGTGGCGGTGCGAAATGAGCAGTTCTTC.

The genes are TRBV5-4 and TRBJ1-5, with a possible D match to TRBD1 (6 bases). Trimming took off 0 bases at V and 2 bases at J, with 12 bases between the two ends. CDR1 and CDR2 (germline): SGHNT, YYREEE (reference sequence). There are 16 residues in the CDR3. CDR3 protein: CASSLVGGWGNQPQHF. CDR3 nucleotide sequence: TGTGCCAGCAGCTTGGTTGGGGGCTGGGGCAATCAGCCCCAGCATTTT.

The chain joins TRBV2 to TRBJ2-7; unclear D gene. Germline V gives CDR1 SNHLY, CDR2 FYNNEI. The CDR3 length is 13 residues. The V end was cut by 6 bases, the J end by 1 base, with 10 bases between. The CDR3 spells CASRDGPSYEQYF. In DNA form, the CDR3 reads TGTGCCAGCAGGGATGGGCCTTCCTACGAGCAGTACTTC.

In this sample, this clonotype turned up a few times. The rearrangement uses TRBV4-2 and TRBJ1-5; 9 bases are shared with TRBD1. The CDR3 has 15 residues. Per germline, CDR1 LGHNA and CDR2 YNFKEQ. V trimming: 3 bases; J trimming: 6 bases; junction bases outside the gene matches: 6. This chain's CDR3 is CASSQADRGGQPQHF. The CDR3 nucleotides are TGTGCCAGCAGCCAGGCTGACAGGGGGGGTCAGCCCCAGCATTTT.

This clonotype was observed many times. The CDR3 DNA is TGCGCCAGCAGCAATAGGAGGGAAGTGGGCGAGCAGTACTTC. Amino acid sequence: CASSNRREVGEQYF. The rearrangement links TRBV4-3 to TRBJ2-7, with D possibly matching TRBD2 (6 bases). Per germline, CDR1 LGHNA and CDR2 YSLEER. The CDR3 is made up of 14 amino acids. With 5 bases removed from V and 6 bases from J, the gap between germline ends came to 17 bases.

J is TRBJ1-6 and V is TRBV6-1; unclear D gene. Between the trimmed V and J ends, which lost 1 base and 10 bases, there was a span of 11 bases. The CDR3 is 14 residues long. The V gene's germline CDR1 is MNHNS and CDR2 SASEGT. The CDR3 sequence is CASSEVVGRSPLHF. CDR3 in DNA: TGTGCCAGCAGTGAAGTGGTGGGAAGGTCACCCCTCCACTTT.

The chain uses TRBV5-1 and TRBJ1-1; possibly TRBD1 for D (5 bases). The V gene lost 4 bases and the J gene lost 0 bases, with 10 bases spanning the gap. The CDR3 runs to 14 residues. The germline V gene encodes CDR1 SGHRS and CDR2 YFSETQ. The CDR3 loop is CASSLTVLNTEAFF. The CDR3, as DNA: TGCGCCAGCAGCCTGACAGTTTTGAACACTGAAGCTTTCTTT.

The V call is TRBV2, the J call TRBJ2-5, with D perhaps TRBD1 (6 bases). The CDR3 totals 15 residues. The V end lost 5 bases, the J end lost 7 bases, and 20 bases lay between the germline ends. Germline V gene lookup returns CDR1 SNHLY and CDR2 FYNNEI. The CDR3 sequence is CASSPDRHGPWTQYF. The DNA of the CDR3 is TGTGCCAGCAGTCCCGACAGGCACGGCCCATGGACCCAGTACTTC. The whole variable domain, filled in from reference TRBV2 and TRBJ2-5, reads EPEVTQTPSHQVTQMGQEVILRCVPISNHLYFYWYRQILGQKVEFLVSFYNNEISEKSEIFDDQFSVERPDGSNFTLKIRSTKLEDSAMYFCASSPDRHGPWTQYFGPGTRLLVL.